The rows below give T cell receptor beta chains drawn from one sample of a study of control samples from healthy donors and cancer patients. TCRdb's table, derived via immunoSEQ multiplex PCR, lists solely in-frame clones and lacks some. There are about 60,000 clones in the sample; about nine tenths occur only once, and 0.95% to 1.5% lies in the top ten. Source material: PBMCs. These receptors all come from a woman aged 45-65 years with colorectal cancer. Both conserved end residues are part of each CDR3. Each record gives: V gene, D gene, clone size, J gene, CDR3 protein, CDR3 DNA. A D gene is named only where the DNA matches it firmly. Clone size, where shown, is once, few, many, or a class for clones that have expanded.

V: TRBV11-3; D: .; size: .; J: TRBJ2-7; CDR3: CASSLDTGYYEQYF; DNA: TGTGCCAGCAGCTTAGACACGGGATACTACGAGCAGTACTTC
V: TRBV7-2; D: .; size: .; J: TRBJ2-5; CDR3: CASSQHSRETQYF; DNA: TGTGCCAGCAGCCAACATTCCCGGGAGACCCAGTACTTC
V: TRBV6-5; D: .; size: .; J: TRBJ2-1; CDR3: CASSLPGLGRQFF; DNA: TGTGCCAGCAGTTTGCCGGGACTGGGGAGGCAGTTCTTC
V: TRBV3-1/TRBV3-2; D: TRBD1; size: .; J: TRBJ2-1; CDR3: CASSRTGSLYNEQFF; DNA: TGTGCCAGCAGCCGGACAGGGTCACTCTACAATGAGCAGTTCTTC
V: TRBV30; D: .; size: .; J: TRBJ2-5; CDR3: CAWSVGGGLETQYF; DNA: TGTGCCTGGAGTGTCGGGGGCGGCTTGGAGACCCAGTACTTC
V: TRBV2; D: TRBD2; size: .; J: TRBJ2-1; CDR3: CASSQALAGEQFF; DNA: TGTGCCAGCAGCCAAGCTCTAGCGGGTGAGCAGTTCTTC
V: TRBV19; D: TRBD1; size: .; J: TRBJ1-5; CDR3: CASGTGFRQPQHF; DNA: TGTGCCAGTGGGACAGGATTCCGTCAGCCCCAGCATTTT
V: TRBV9; D: .; size: .; J: TRBJ2-1; CDR3: CASSVEEGFSYNEQFF; DNA: TGTGCCAGCAGCGTAGAAGAGGGGTTCTCCTACAATGAGCAGTTCTTC
V: TRBV27; D: TRBD2; size: .; J: TRBJ2-1; CDR3: CASSLFRGGDEQFF; DNA: TGTGCCAGCAGTTTATTCCGGGGGGGCGATGAGCAGTTCTTC
V: TRBV30; D: .; size: .; J: TRBJ2-1; CDR3: CAWRTGAGDYNEQFF; DNA: TGTGCCTGGCGGACGGGGGCGGGGGATTACAATGAGCAGTTCTTC
V: TRBV19; D: .; size: .; J: TRBJ1-4; CDR3: CASSIGQANEKLFF; DNA: TGTGCCAGTAGTATAGGCCAGGCTAATGAAAAACTGTTTTTT
V: TRBV5-1; D: .; size: .; J: TRBJ2-5; CDR3: CASSLGLLVQETQYF; DNA: TGCGCCAGCAGCTTGGGGCTACTCGTCCAAGAGACCCAGTACTTC
V: TRBV28; D: TRBD2; size: .; J: TRBJ2-3; CDR3: CASSGRVTDTQYF; DNA: TGTGCTTCTAGCGGGAGGGTAACAGATACGCAGTATTTT
V: TRBV30; D: .; size: .; J: TRBJ1-4; CDR3: CAWSREPPVELFF; DNA: TGTGCCTGGAGTAGGGAGCCCCCGGTGGAACTGTTTTTT
V: TRBV5-1; D: .; size: .; J: TRBJ1-4; CDR3: CASSREGRNEKLFF; DNA: TGCGCCAGCAGTCGTGAAGGGCGAAATGAAAAACTGTTTTTT
V: TRBV6-1; D: .; size: .; J: TRBJ1-3; CDR3: CASSSVGGSGNTIYF; DNA: TGTGCCAGCAGTTCGGTTGGGGGGTCTGGAAACACCATATATTTT
V: TRBV14; D: .; size: .; J: TRBJ1-2; CDR3: CASSQGRFYGYTF; DNA: TGTGCCAGCAGCCAGGGACGGTTCTATGGCTACACCTTC
V: TRBV5-1; D: .; size: .; J: TRBJ2-2; CDR3: CASSLRRGVQSTGELFF; DNA: TGCGCCAGCAGCTTGCGGAGAGGGGTACAAAGCACCGGGGAGCTGTTTTTT
V: TRBV27; D: .; size: .; J: TRBJ2-5; CDR3: CASSLSFSPLSETQYF; DNA: TGTGCCAGCAGTTTATCGTTTAGCCCGCTGTCGGAGACCCAGTACTTC
V: TRBV28; D: .; size: .; J: TRBJ1-1; CDR3: CASRSTAMNTEAFF; DNA: TGTGCCAGCAGATCGACGGCCATGAACACTGAAGCTTTCTTT
V: TRBV5-5; D: .; size: .; J: TRBJ2-7; CDR3: CASSLATGTTYEQYF; DNA: TGTGCCAGCAGCTTGGCAACCGGGACAACCTACGAGCAGTACTTC
V: TRBV5-1; D: TRBD1; size: once; J: TRBJ2-7; CDR3: CASSHHRDRGSEQYF; DNA: TGCGCCAGCAGCCACCACCGGGACAGGGGATCAGAGCAGTACTTC
V: TRBV7-8; D: TRBD1; size: once; J: TRBJ2-7; CDR3: CASSTPTGGRNEQYF; DNA: TGTGCCAGCAGCACACCGACAGGGGGGAGGAACGAGCAGTACTTC
V: TRBV27; D: .; size: once; J: TRBJ2-7; CDR3: CASSLRSTSNYEQYF; DNA: TGTGCCAGCAGTTTAAGGTCTACCTCCAACTACGAGCAGTACTTC
V: TRBV7-6; D: TRBD2; size: .; J: TRBJ2-1; CDR3: CASSLNGRAPDEQFF; DNA: TGTGCCAGCAGCTTAAACGGGAGGGCCCCGGATGAGCAGTTCTTC
V: TRBV11-2; D: TRBD1; size: .; J: TRBJ1-5; CDR3: CASSLRTGGQPQHF; DNA: TGTGCCAGCAGCTTACGGACAGGGGGACAGCCCCAGCATTTT
V: TRBV6-5; D: .; size: .; J: TRBJ1-1; CDR3: CASKMAEIFTEAFF; DNA: TGTGCCAGCAAGATGGCTGAGATATTCACTGAAGCTTTCTTT
V: TRBV5-6; D: .; size: .; J: TRBJ1-2; CDR3: CASSLGETGSYGYTF; DNA: TGTGCCAGCAGCTTGGGAGAAACAGGGAGCTATGGCTACACCTTC
V: TRBV12-3/TRBV12-4; D: .; size: few; J: TRBJ1-2; CDR3: CASRGAEDNGYTF; DNA: TGTGCCAGCAGGGGAGCGGAGGACAATGGCTACACCTTC
V: TRBV6-5; D: .; size: .; J: TRBJ2-7; CDR3: CASRYSYPGSYEQYF; DNA: TGTGCCAGCAGGTACTCGTACCCGGGCTCCTACGAGCAGTACTTC
V: TRBV4-1; D: .; size: .; J: TRBJ1-5; CDR3: CASSQGRTLSNQPQHF; DNA: TGCGCCAGCAGCCAAGGACGGACTTTGAGCAATCAGCCCCAGCATTTT
V: TRBV10-3; D: .; size: few; J: TRBJ1-2; CDR3: CAISESTDVGYTF; DNA: TGTGCCATCAGTGAGTCGACTGACGTGGGCTACACCTTC
V: TRBV28; D: TRBD1; size: .; J: TRBJ1-4; CDR3: CASSLGTGGRNEKLFF; DNA: TGTGCCAGCAGTCTAGGGACAGGGGGCCGAAATGAAAAACTGTTTTTT
V: TRBV5-1; D: TRBD1; size: .; J: TRBJ2-6; CDR3: CASRDGQGAAGANVLTF; DNA: TGCGCCAGCCGGGACGGACAGGGGGCTGCTGGGGCCAACGTCCTGACTTTC
V: TRBV5-1; D: TRBD2; size: .; J: TRBJ2-1; CDR3: CASSPLGTSGSSSYNEQFF; DNA: TGCGCCAGCAGCCCTCTGGGGACTAGCGGGAGTAGTTCCTACAATGAGCAGTTCTTC
V: TRBV7-8; D: .; size: .; J: TRBJ2-3; CDR3: CASSLGRSTDTQYF; DNA: TGTGCCAGCAGCTTAGGAAGGAGCACAGATACGCAGTATTTT
V: TRBV9; D: .; size: .; J: TRBJ1-2; CDR3: CASSVRDISDGYTF; DNA: TGTGCCAGCAGCGTCCGGGACATCTCGGATGGCTACACCTTC
V: TRBV3-1/TRBV3-2; D: .; size: .; J: TRBJ2-7; CDR3: CASSQALDSGYEQYF; DNA: TGTGCCAGCAGCCAAGCCCTAGACAGCGGCTACGAGCAGTACTTC
V: TRBV7-3; D: TRBD1; size: .; J: TRBJ2-1; CDR3: CASSPNLRTGVGNEQFF; DNA: TGTGCCAGCAGCCCGAATCTCCGGACAGGGGTGGGGAATGAGCAGTTCTTC
V: TRBV21-1; D: .; size: .; J: TRBJ1-2; CDR3: CASSKGRTGVNYGYTF; DNA: TGTGCCAGCAGCAAAGGGAGGACCGGCGTTAACTATGGCTACACCTTC
V: TRBV19; D: .; size: .; J: TRBJ1-1; CDR3: CASSQERGAFF; DNA: TGTGCCAGTAGCCAGGAGCGGGGCGCTTTCTTT
V: TRBV4-1; D: .; size: .; J: TRBJ2-2; CDR3: CASSQDTRGLLFGTGELFF; DNA: TGCGCCAGCAGCCAAGATACCAGGGGTCTCCTGTTCGGCACCGGGGAGCTGTTTTTT
V: TRBV7-3; D: .; size: .; J: TRBJ1-1; CDR3: CASSLVMNTEAFF; DNA: TGTGCCAGCAGCTTAGTAATGAACACTGAAGCTTTCTTT
V: TRBV7-8; D: TRBD2; size: .; J: TRBJ2-7; CDR3: CASSKGTSGTYEQYF; DNA: TGTGCCAGCTCGAAGGGGACTAGCGGGACCTACGAGCAGTACTTC
V: TRBV5-1; D: .; size: .; J: TRBJ2-5; CDR3: CASSLGLDQETQYF; DNA: TGCGCCAGCAGCTTGGGACTAGATCAAGAGACCCAGTACTTC
V: TRBV16; D: .; size: .; J: TRBJ1-4; CDR3: CASSQSGQTATNEKLFF; DNA: TGTGCCAGCAGCCAATCGGGGCAGACAGCAACTAATGAAAAACTGTTTTTT
V: TRBV3-1/TRBV3-2; D: .; size: .; J: TRBJ2-1; CDR3: CASSQSTGTRGEQFF; DNA: TGTGCCAGCAGCCAATCTACGGGAACGCGCGGAGAGCAGTTCTTC
V: TRBV19; D: .; size: .; J: TRBJ2-5; CDR3: CASSPLVGETQYF; DNA: TGTGCCAGTAGTCCGTTGGTAGGCGAGACCCAGTACTTC
V: TRBV7-3; D: .; size: .; J: TRBJ2-3; CDR3: CASSFSPGRGGTDTQYF; DNA: TGTGCCAGCAGCTTCTCCCCTGGGCGGGGAGGCACAGATACGCAGTATTTT
V: TRBV5-1; D: TRBD1; size: .; J: TRBJ2-2; CDR3: CASSWTGPNTGELFF; DNA: TGCGCCAGCAGCTGGACAGGGCCTAACACCGGGGAGCTGTTTTTT
V: TRBV7-7; D: .; size: once; J: TRBJ2-5; CDR3: CASSGTPQRAQYF; DNA: TGTGCCAGCAGCGGGACGCCCCAAAGGGCCCAGTACTTC